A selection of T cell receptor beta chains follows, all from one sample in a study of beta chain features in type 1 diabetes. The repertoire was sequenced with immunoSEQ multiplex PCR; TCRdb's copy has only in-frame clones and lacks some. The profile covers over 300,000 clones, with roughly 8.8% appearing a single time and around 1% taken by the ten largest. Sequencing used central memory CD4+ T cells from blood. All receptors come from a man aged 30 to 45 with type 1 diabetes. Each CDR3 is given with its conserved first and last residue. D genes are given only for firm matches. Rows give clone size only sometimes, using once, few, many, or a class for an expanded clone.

cdr3_aa: CSVEDATSHEQYF
cdr3_nt: TGCAGCGTTGAAGACGCGACTAGCCACGAGCAGTACTTC
clone_size: many
d_call: TRBD2
v_call: TRBV29-1
j_call: TRBJ2-7

cdr3_aa: CASSQTGTGGQPSGNTIYF
cdr3_nt: TGCGCCAGCAGTCAGACAGGGACAGGGGGACAGCCCTCTGGAAACACCATATATTTT
clone_size: few
d_call: TRBD1
v_call: TRBV23-1
j_call: TRBJ1-3

cdr3_aa: CAHQVGSRGELFF
cdr3_nt: TGTGCCCATCAGGTGGGCTCCCGGGGGGAGCTGTTTTTT
clone_size: few
d_call: NA
v_call: TRBV30
j_call: TRBJ2-2

cdr3_aa: CATSRSRGEGELFF
cdr3_nt: TGTGCCACCAGCAGGTCCAGGGGAGAGGGGGAGCTGTTTTTT
clone_size: NA
d_call: NA
v_call: TRBV15
j_call: TRBJ2-2

cdr3_aa: CASSVHEQYF
cdr3_nt: TGTGCCAGCAGCGTCCACGAGCAGTACTTC
clone_size: NA
d_call: NA
v_call: TRBV2
j_call: TRBJ2-7

cdr3_aa: CASSPQGRNTEAFF
cdr3_nt: TGTGCCAGCTCACCCCAGGGGAGGAACACTGAAGCTTTCTTT
clone_size: once
d_call: NA
v_call: TRBV18
j_call: TRBJ1-1

cdr3_aa: CASSVGASTGYGYTF
cdr3_nt: TGTGCCAGCAGCGTAGGTGCCTCTACGGGCTATGGCTACACCTTC
clone_size: few
d_call: NA
v_call: TRBV9
j_call: TRBJ1-2

cdr3_aa: CAWRVQDLGYGYTF
cdr3_nt: TGTGCCTGGAGAGTCCAGGACCTCGGGTATGGCTACACCTTC
clone_size: NA
d_call: NA
v_call: TRBV30
j_call: TRBJ1-2

cdr3_aa: CASSDGALTQYF
cdr3_nt: TGTGCCAGCAGTGATGGAGCTCTTACGCAGTATTTT
clone_size: once
d_call: NA
v_call: TRBV2
j_call: TRBJ2-3

cdr3_aa: CASSFPDRGTDTQYF
cdr3_nt: TGTGCCAGTAGTTTCCCCGACAGGGGCACAGATACGCAGTATTTT
clone_size: few
d_call: TRBD1
v_call: TRBV19
j_call: TRBJ2-3

cdr3_aa: CASSERTGPQTQYF
cdr3_nt: TGTGCCAGCAGTGAGCGGACAGGGCCACAGACCCAGTACTTC
clone_size: NA
d_call: TRBD1
v_call: TRBV10-3
j_call: TRBJ2-5

cdr3_aa: CASSFATSGANVLTF
cdr3_nt: TGTGCCAGCAGCTTCGCGACCTCTGGGGCCAACGTCCTGACTTTC
clone_size: many
d_call: NA
v_call: TRBV7-2
j_call: TRBJ2-6

cdr3_aa: CASSMAGSFGETQYF
cdr3_nt: TGCGCCAGCAGCATGGCGGGCAGTTTTGGGGAGACCCAGTACTTC
clone_size: NA
d_call: NA
v_call: TRBV5-1
j_call: TRBJ2-5

cdr3_aa: CAGGMVTNTEAFF
cdr3_nt: TGTGCCGGGGGGATGGTTACGAACACTGAAGCTTTCTTT
clone_size: NA
d_call: NA
v_call: TRBV2
j_call: TRBJ1-1

cdr3_aa: CASSQAPGDNEKLFF
cdr3_nt: TGCGCCAGCAGCCAAGCGCCCGGGGATAACGAAAAACTGTTTTTT
clone_size: few
d_call: NA
v_call: TRBV4-3
j_call: TRBJ1-4

cdr3_aa: CAWSLKGYYTF
cdr3_nt: TGTGCCTGGAGTCTTAAGGGCTACTACACCTTC
clone_size: NA
d_call: NA
v_call: TRBV30
j_call: TRBJ1-2

cdr3_aa: CASSSPGQKQETQYF
cdr3_nt: TGTGCCAGCAGCTCCCCGGGGCAGAAGCAAGAGACCCAGTACTTC
clone_size: NA
d_call: NA
v_call: TRBV5-5
j_call: TRBJ2-5

cdr3_aa: CASSRTVATNEKLFF
cdr3_nt: TGCGCCAGCAGCCGGACAGTTGCAACTAATGAAAAACTGTTTTTT
clone_size: NA
d_call: NA
v_call: TRBV5-1
j_call: TRBJ1-4

cdr3_aa: CAWTSWTDTQYF
cdr3_nt: TGTGCCTGGACTAGTTGGACAGATACGCAGTATTTT
clone_size: few
d_call: NA
v_call: TRBV30
j_call: TRBJ2-3

cdr3_aa: CASSQGGAGTNSPLHF
cdr3_nt: TGCGCCAGCAGCCAAGGAGGGGCAGGGACTAATTCACCCCTCCACTTT
clone_size: many
d_call: NA
v_call: TRBV4-1
j_call: TRBJ1-6

cdr3_aa: CASSYRGIGSPLHF
cdr3_nt: TGTGCCAGCAGTTACCGGGGAATTGGGTCACCCCTCCACTTT
clone_size: few
d_call: NA
v_call: TRBV6-5
j_call: TRBJ1-6

cdr3_aa: CASSLTAGAGNTIYF
cdr3_nt: TGCGCCAGCAGCCTGACGGCAGGCGCTGGAAACACCATATATTTT
clone_size: few
d_call: NA
v_call: TRBV5-1
j_call: TRBJ1-3

cdr3_aa: CASRPTGEGKEQYF
cdr3_nt: TGTGCCAGCAGGCCTACGGGGGAAGGAAAAGAGCAGTACTTC
clone_size: NA
d_call: NA
v_call: TRBV28
j_call: TRBJ2-7

cdr3_aa: CASSQRTGGLYGYTF
cdr3_nt: TGTGCCAGCAGCCAAAGGACAGGGGGATTATATGGCTACACCTTC
clone_size: NA
d_call: TRBD1
v_call: TRBV14
j_call: TRBJ1-2

cdr3_aa: CSVVINRGLFF
cdr3_nt: TGCAGCGTTGTCATCAACCGAGGGCTGTTTTTT
clone_size: few
d_call: NA
v_call: TRBV29-1
j_call: TRBJ1-4

cdr3_aa: CASSGTAEKLFF
cdr3_nt: TGTGCCAGCTCTGGGACGGCGGAAAAACTGTTTTTT
clone_size: NA
d_call: NA
v_call: TRBV18
j_call: TRBJ1-4

cdr3_aa: CASSQEGQGRYEQYF
cdr3_nt: TGCGCCAGCAGCCAAGAAGGCCAGGGTCGGTACGAGCAGTACTTC
clone_size: few
d_call: NA
v_call: TRBV4-1
j_call: TRBJ2-7

cdr3_aa: CASSLGLGAGGLQETQYF
cdr3_nt: TGTGCCAGCAGCTTGGGATTAGGAGCGGGGGGGCTCCAAGAGACCCAGTACTTC
clone_size: few
d_call: TRBD2
v_call: TRBV5-4
j_call: TRBJ2-5

cdr3_aa: CASSAELAGERDTQYF
cdr3_nt: TGTGCCAGCAGTGCTGAGTTAGCGGGGGAGCGAGATACGCAGTATTTT
clone_size: few
d_call: TRBD2
v_call: TRBV6-1
j_call: TRBJ2-3

cdr3_aa: CATSREQGSYEQYF
cdr3_nt: TGTGCCACCAGCAGAGAACAGGGTAGCTACGAGCAGTACTTC
clone_size: few
d_call: NA
v_call: TRBV15
j_call: TRBJ2-7